The next 28 T cell receptor beta chains were all read from a single sample in a study of response to subunit inactivated influenza vaccine. MiXCR, run by TCRdb on the RT-PCR reads, gives a single entry per CDR3 protein. Of about 500,000 distinct CDR3 sequences listed, more than 15% are singletons. This specimen consisted of CD4+ T cells sorted from PBMCs, obtained about 23 months after vaccination. The receptors here all came from a man between 50 and 75 years old who received an inactivated influenza vaccine.

This chain links TRBV6-5 with TRBJ1-6, with 7 positions matching TRBD1. CDR1 and CDR2 (germline): MNHEY, SVGAGI. Trimming at V came to 4 bases and at J to 6 bases, leaving 6 bases not matched to a gene. This CDR3 has 15 residues. The DNA of the CDR3 is TGTGCCAGCAGTTCCGGACAGGTGCTTAATTCACCCCTCCACTTT. Its protein product is CASSSGQVLNSPLHF.

This clonotype turned up a few times. The chain combines TRBV18 with TRBJ1-1, with D unclear. V was pared by 4 bases and J by 4 bases, with 10 bases between. CDR1 is KGHSH and CDR2 is LQKENI in the germline V gene. The CDR3 is 13 residues long. This CDR3 reads CASSLDTTTEAFF. The CDR3 DNA reads as TGTGCCAGCTCACTTGACACCACCACTGAAGCTTTCTTT.

This clonotype was counted at least ten times. The V and J genes are TRBV7-2 and TRBJ2-5, with 10 bases fitting TRBD1. Germline CDR1 reads SGHTA; CDR2 reads FQGNSA. The V gene end was trimmed by 3 bases and the J gene end by 4 bases; junction bases not matched to a gene: 2. The CDR3 consists of 14 residues. CDR3 region: CASSFRTGGETQYF. Here the CDR3 DNA reads TGTGCCAGCAGCTTCCGGACAGGGGGAGAGACCCAGTACTTC.

The gene calls are TRBV5-1 and TRBJ2-5; maybe TRBD2 (6 bases). Trimming took 0 bases from V and 1 from J, leaving 13 bases between them. Germline V lookup: CDR1 SGHRS, CDR2 YFSETQ. This CDR3 region has 16 residues. The chain's CDR3 is CASSLVGGRTQETQYF. The CDR3 region has the DNA TGCGCCAGCAGCTTGGTGGGGGGACGAACCCAAGAGACCCAGTACTTC.

This clonotype was detected only a few times. The CDR3 DNA is TGTGCCATCAGTGAGGGATCAGAAATAGCCAAAAACATTCAGTACTTC. Protein sequence: CAISEGSEIAKNIQYF. The rearrangement uses TRBV10-3 and TRBJ2-4; D ambiguous. Germline V gene sequence: CDR1 ENHRY, CDR2 SYGVKD. V was clipped by 2 bases and J by 0 bases, with 11 bases between them. The CDR3 runs 16 residues.

This clonotype showed up just once. The chain is built from TRBV7-8 and TRBJ2-5; 8 bases map to TRBD1. The CDR3 totals 15 residues. V lost 5 bases and J lost 6; bases outside the gene matches: 11. Germline CDR1 SGHVS, CDR2 FQNEAQ. The CDR3 reads CASSQRQGRAKTQYF. CDR3 DNA sequence: TGTGCCAGCAGCCAGAGACAGGGGCGGGCGAAGACCCAGTACTTC.

V usage is TRBV6-2 or TRBV6-3 and J usage is TRBJ2-7; D might be TRBD1 (6 bases). In germline, CDR1 is MNHEY, CDR2 SVGEGT. With 7 bases removed from V and 2 bases from J, the gap between germline ends came to 24 bases. The length of the CDR3 is 17 residues. The CDR3 protein is CASKTGLRRVITYEQYF. CDR3 sequence (DNA): TGTGCCAGCAAAACAGGGTTACGGCGCGTGATAACCTACGAGCAGTACTTC.

This clonotype appeared a few times. The chain carries TRBV3-1 and TRBJ2-1; D not resolved. Germline CDR1 is LGHDT and CDR2 is YNNKEL (reference sequence). This CDR3 is 11 amino acids long. The V gene lost 1 base and the J gene lost 12 bases, with 7 bases spanning the gap. The CDR3 coding sequence is TGTGCCAGCAGCCAAGGGAGTAGGCAGTTCTTC. This codes for CASSQGSRQFF.

The chain carries TRBV18 and TRBJ2-3; no clear D gene. V was cut by 2 bases and J by 2 bases, with 8 bases left in between. This CDR3 has 14 amino acids. Germline V lookup: CDR1 KGHSH, CDR2 LQKENI. This chain's CDR3 is CASSPYQDTDTQYF. The CDR3 region has the DNA TGTGCCAGCTCACCATACCAGGACACAGATACGCAGTATTTT.

The table lists this clonotype with a few counts. The chain couples TRBV29-1 to TRBJ2-3; weak D call: TRBD1 (5 bases). Germline CDR1 reads SQVTM; CDR2 reads ANQGSEA. Trimming stripped 8 bases from V and 1 base from J, with 7 bases between. The CDR3 runs 11 residues. The CDR3 is CSTRGTDTQYF. The CDR3 DNA reads TGCAGCACCAGGGGCACAGATACGCAGTATTTT.

This clonotype was detected once. The chain couples TRBV5-1 to TRBJ2-7; no reliable D call. Germline lookup yields CDR1 SGHRS and CDR2 YFSETQ. Trimming shortened V by 2 bases and J by 4 bases, and 10 bases separated the two germline ends. The CDR3 has 13 residues. CDR3 protein: CASSLDFYYEQYF. In nucleotides, the CDR3 is TGCGCCAGCAGCTTAGACTTTTATTACGAGCAGTACTTC.

V and J are TRBV7-2 and TRBJ2-5; unclear D gene. Trimming pared 1 base from V and 5 bases from J, leaving 11 bases between. Germline values: CDR1 SGHTA, CDR2 FQGNSA. The CDR3 covers 14 residues. The CDR3 nucleotides are TGTGCCAGCAGCTTAGTGTCTGGGTTTGAGACCCAGTACTTC. Its translation is CASSLVSGFETQYF.

The table lists this clonotype with a few counts. The chain carries TRBV20-1 and TRBJ2-4, with 10 bases that match TRBD1. J was trimmed by 1 base and V by 6 bases; bases with no gene match: 6. There are 15 residues in the CDR3. Germline V CDR1 and CDR2: DFQATT, SNEGSKA (reference sequence). The CDR3 DNA reads TGCAGTGCCGACGACAGGGGGCCTGCCAAAAACATTCAGTACTTC. It translates to CSADDRGPAKNIQYF.

This clonotype was counted only a few times. This chain links TRBV4-3 with TRBJ1-2; 8 nucleotides match TRBD1. Trimming at V came to 6 bases and at J to 1 base, leaving 7 bases not matched to a gene. The germline V gene has CDR1 LGHNA and CDR2 YSLEER. There are 15 residues in the CDR3. CDR3 sequence: CASRQGGNFNYGYTF. The DNA for the CDR3 is TGCGCCAGCAGACAGGGGGGGAACTTTAACTATGGCTACACCTTC.

The genes are TRBV12-3 or TRBV12-4 and TRBJ1-2; D not resolved. The CDR3 has 14 residues. V lost 3 bases and J 4 bases, leaving 12 bases between the germline ends. The CDR3 region has the DNA TGTGCCAGCAGTTTCCAGGCAGCCTTCTATGGCTACACCTTC. Its translation: CASSFQAAFYGYTF.

This chain connects TRBV5-1 to TRBJ2-5; D is unresolved. In germline, CDR1 is SGHRS, CDR2 YFSETQ. CDR3 length equals 13 residues. The ends were cut back, 4 bases at V and 0 bases at J, with 7 bases in the middle. CDR3 sequence reads: CASSIGDQETQYF. As DNA, the CDR3 is TGCGCCAGCAGCATTGGGGACCAAGAGACCCAGTACTTC.

The rearrangement joins TRBV4-2 to TRBJ2-2; D is possibly TRBD1 (5 bases). This CDR3 has 15 residues. Between the trimmed V and J ends, which lost 3 bases and 5 bases, there was a span of 13 bases. CDR1 and CDR2 from the germline V gene are LGHNA and YNFKEQ. This chain's CDR3 is CASSHHKTDTGELFF. In DNA form, the CDR3 reads TGTGCCAGCAGCCATCATAAGACAGATACCGGGGAGCTGTTTTTT.

This clonotype was detected ten times or more. The chain combines TRBV4-2 with TRBJ2-1; 7 bases align to TRBD2. This CDR3 is built from 16 residues. Unmatched junction bases numbered 10, after V lost 7 bases and J lost 1 base. CDR1 and CDR2 from the germline V gene are LGHNA and YNFKEQ. CDR3: CASKGGGSGSYNEQFF. In nucleotides, the CDR3 is TGTGCCAGCAAGGGAGGCGGGAGTGGTTCCTACAATGAGCAGTTCTTC.

This clonotype showed up just a few times. The chain has TRBV24-1 and TRBJ2-3, with 11 nucleotides matching TRBD2. The germline CDR1 and CDR2 sequences are KGHDR and SFDVKD. The CDR3 is 16 residues long. Trimming at V came to 3 bases and at J to 5 bases, leaving 6 bases not matched to a gene. DNA of the CDR3: TGTGCCACCAGTGATGCTAGCGGGAGGTTCGGAGATACGCAGTATTTT. This codes for CATSDASGRFGDTQYF.

This clonotype showed up just a few times. The CDR3 loop is CASRNSGRAYNEQFF. CDR3 in DNA: TGTGCCAGCAGGAATAGCGGGAGGGCCTACAATGAGCAGTTCTTC. The chain combines TRBV6-2 or TRBV6-3 with TRBJ2-1; 11 bases fit TRBD2. In germline, CDR1 is MNHEY, CDR2 SVGEGT. This CDR3 contains 15 residues. J was trimmed by 2 bases and V by 6 bases; bases with no gene match: 3.

The V gene is TRBV11-2, the J gene TRBJ2-1, with TRBD1 as a possible D gene (8 bases). The CDR3 consists of 19 residues. Trimming took 1 base from V and 3 from J, leaving 22 bases between them. Germline values: CDR1 SGHAT, CDR2 FQNNGV. The CDR3 region has the DNA TGTGCCAGCAGCTTAGGGGTCCGCGACAGGGGAGGGAACTACAATGAGCAGTTCTTC. Translated: CASSLGVRDRGGNYNEQFF. The complete variable domain, with remaining parts taken from reference TRBV11-2 and TRBJ2-1, reads EAGVAQSPRYKIIEKRQSVAFWCNPISGHATLYWYQQILGQGPKLLIQFQNNGVVDDSQLPKDRFSAERLKGVDSTLKIQPAKLEDSAVYLCASSLGVRDRGGNYNEQFFGPGTRLTVL.

In this sample, this clonotype turned up many times. The chain combines TRBV6-2 or TRBV6-3 with TRBJ2-2; D assignment may be TRBD1 or TRBD2 (6 bases each). Per germline, CDR1 MNHEY and CDR2 SVGEGT. V dropped 7 bases and J dropped 4 bases, with 16 bases sitting between them. This CDR3 has 15 residues. DNA of the CDR3: TGTGCCAGCACCCCCCTGGGGGGCGGCACCGGGGAGCTGTTTTTT. It encodes CASTPLGGGTGELFF.

The rearrangement joins TRBV28 to TRBJ2-3; 10 bases line up with TRBD1. V shed 4 bases and J 1 base; nucleotides not matched to a gene: 8. This CDR3 region has 17 residues. Germline V CDR1 and CDR2: MDHEN, SYDVKM. The CDR3: CASSYPRDRGRTDTQYF. As DNA, the CDR3 is TGTGCCAGCAGTTATCCCCGGGACAGGGGTCGCACAGATACGCAGTATTTT.

V gene TRBV5-1 combines with J gene TRBJ2-1; D call uncertain. The CDR3 is made up of 15 amino acids. Germline CDR1 SGHRS, CDR2 YFSETQ. Trimming stripped 0 bases from V and 0 bases from J, with 7 bases between. The CDR3 region is CASSLVWASYNEQFF. CDR3 nucleotides: TGCGCCAGCAGCTTGGTTTGGGCCTCCTACAATGAGCAGTTCTTC. The variable domain in full, completed from reference TRBV5-1 and TRBJ2-1, reads KAGVTQTPRYLIKTRGQQVTLSCSPISGHRSVSWYQQTPGQGLQFLFEYFSETQRNKGNFPGRFSGRQFSNSRSEMNVSTLELGDSALYLCASSLVWASYNEQFFGPGTRLTVL.

The CDR3 nucleotides read TGTGCCAGCAGTCTTTTCGGGGGGCCCCTCCACTTT. Its translation: CASSLFGGPLHF. This chain connects TRBV3-1 to TRBJ1-6; D is perhaps TRBD1 (5 bases). V was shortened by 6 bases and J by 13 bases, with 13 bases between the two germline ends. This CDR3 region has 12 residues. Germline V gives CDR1 LGHDT, CDR2 YNNKEL (reference sequence). Together with reference TRBV3-1 and TRBJ1-6, the CDR3 gives the full variable domain: DTAVSQTPKYLVTQMGNDKSIKCEQNLGHDTMYWYKQDSKKFLKIMFSYNNKELIINETVPNRFSPKSPDKAHLNLHINSLELGDSAVYFCASSLFGGPLHFGNGTRLTVT.

There are a few counts of this clonotype. The chain uses TRBV20-1 and TRBJ2-1; D may correspond to TRBD1 or TRBD2 (5 bases each). V dropped 5 bases and J dropped 0 bases, with 17 bases sitting between them. The CDR3 is made up of 16 amino acids. CDR1 is DFQATT and CDR2 is SNEGSKA in the germline V gene (reference sequence). CDR3 coding DNA: TGCAGTGCTCCAAGCCGAGGGGCGAGCTCCTACAATGAGCAGTTCTTC. Translation gives CSAPSRGASSYNEQFF.

This clonotype was seen a single time. This chain links TRBV4-1 with TRBJ1-1; possible D gene TRBD1, 5 bases. The V gene's germline CDR1 is MGHRA and CDR2 YSYEKL. Trimming stripped 0 bases from V and 11 bases from J, with 19 bases between. The CDR3 length is 15 residues. CDR3 in DNA: TGCGCCAGCAGCCAAGAAACCATGATTTCCGGGACTGCTTTCTTT. It codes for CASSQETMISGTAFF.

In this sample, this clonotype turned up a few times. The chain couples TRBV20-1 to TRBJ2-7; D gene unclear. Trimming took 0 bases from V and 6 from J, leaving 21 bases between them. Germline CDR1 and CDR2: DFQATT and SNEGSKA (reference sequence). The CDR3 is made up of 16 amino acids. This chain's CDR3 is CSARDGSYSVGLEQYF. CDR3 bases: TGCAGTGCTAGAGATGGCTCTTACAGTGTTGGGCTCGAGCAGTACTTC.